The entry below describes one T cell receptor beta chain. The antigen remains undetermined. These data originate in a study of cytomegalovirus exposure and HLA in healthy donors. The CDR3 spans 14 residues. Germline V gene lookup returns CDR1 MRHNA and CDR2 SNTAGT. V dropped 3 bases and J dropped 6 bases, with 11 bases sitting between them. TCRdb's copy holds only in-frame clones and misses some; the assay was immunoSEQ multiplex PCR. The table includes some 69,000 clones, roughly 96% detected once. The study, taken as a whole, reports: Specific recognition of CMV antigens was confirmed in vitro for a few chains (all CMV-associated).

This chain connects TRBV6-4 to TRBJ2-2; weak D call: TRBD1 (5 bases). The specimen was PBMCs. This TCR was recovered from a man aged 18 to 35 in good health and CMV-seronegative. The DNA of the CDR3 is TGTGCCAGCAGTGAAGGGGCGAGCGCCGGGGAGCTGTTTTTT. Translating gives CASSEGASAGELFF.